This T cell receptor beta chain was documented in a study of cytomegalovirus exposure and HLA in healthy donors. Regarding the study as a whole: A later analysis reportedly found that, within productive TCRs, an Asian-associated ancestry cluster had fewer N-insertions than the mean observed across the approximately 690 donors.

The CDR3 has 14 amino acids. Trimming took 6 bases from V and 4 from J, leaving 16 bases between them. Germline V gene sequence: CDR1 SQVTM, CDR2 ANQGSEA. As concerns this clone: Its target is not known.

Use of 60 Vbeta and 13 Jbeta primers characterized the PCR. The assay was immunoSEQ multiplex PCR, and TCRdb's table has in-frame clones only and misses some. This specimen shows 180,000 or so clones; the ten leading clones hold roughly 0.83%. The clonotype was recovered from a woman aged 18-29 years in good health and CMV-seropositive. The specimen sequenced was PBMCs. The chain recombines TRBV29-1 with TRBJ1-3; D remains unclear. CDR3 nucleotide sequence: TGCAGCGTGGGTATCGGGGTTGGAGGAAACACCATATATTTT. Protein: CSVGIGVGGNTIYF.